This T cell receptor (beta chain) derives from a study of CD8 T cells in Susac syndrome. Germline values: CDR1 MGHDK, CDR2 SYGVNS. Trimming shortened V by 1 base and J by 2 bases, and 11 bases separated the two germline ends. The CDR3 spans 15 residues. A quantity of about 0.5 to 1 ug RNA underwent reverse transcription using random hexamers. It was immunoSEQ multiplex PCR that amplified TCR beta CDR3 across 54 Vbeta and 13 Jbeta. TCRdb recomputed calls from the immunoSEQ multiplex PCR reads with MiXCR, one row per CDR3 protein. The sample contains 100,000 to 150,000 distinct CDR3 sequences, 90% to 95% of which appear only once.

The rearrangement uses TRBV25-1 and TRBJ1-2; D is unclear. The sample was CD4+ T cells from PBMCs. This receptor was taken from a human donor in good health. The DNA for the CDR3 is TGTGCCAGCAGTGAATCGGAGGCAACAAACTATGGCTACACCTTC. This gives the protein CASSESEATNYGYTF.